The 14 T cell receptor beta chains reported below all come from one sample, sequenced in a study of blood T cell repertoires in COVID-19. Some clones are missing from TCRdb's copy, which holds only in-frame ones; the method was immunoSEQ multiplex PCR. This table has 68,000 or so clones, around 86% appearing once. Sequenced input: peripheral blood. The receptor source for this set is a man in his fifties with active COVID-19.

The gene calls are TRBV21-1 and TRBJ2-3; the table's D call of TRBD1 was not tested on the DNA. TRBV21-1 represents a pseudogene. The CDR3 is 19 amino acids. CDR3 loop: CASSPHPLGQPEGTDTQYF. The CDR3 DNA is TGTGCCAGCAGCCCACATCCTCTCGGACAGCCTGAGGGCACAGATACGCAGTATTTT.

CDR3 sequence (DNA): TGTGCCAGCAGCTCTCAATGGCGGGGGGGCGGTGAGCAGTTCTTC. It codes for CASSSQWRGGGEQFF. The chain employs TRBV7-2 and TRBJ2-1; 9 positions agree with TRBD2. V gave up 4 bases and J gave up 9 bases; unmatched junction bases: 10. The germline V gene encodes CDR1 SGHTA and CDR2 FQGNSA. CDR3 length: 15 amino acids.

V is TRBV5-6 and J is TRBJ1-2; D call uncertain. This CDR3 has 16 amino acids. V lost 5 bases and J lost 2, with 19 bases in between. The germline V gene encodes CDR1 SGHDT and CDR2 YYEEEE. CDR3 loop: CASRPPWGEVNYGYTF. For the CDR3, the DNA is TGTGCCAGCAGACCCCCCTGGGGAGAGGTGAACTATGGCTACACCTTC. Drawing the rest from reference TRBV5-6 and TRBJ1-2, the complete variable domain is DAGVTQSPTHLIKTRGQQVTLRCSPKSGHDTVSWYQQALGQGPQFIFQYYEEEERQRGNFPDRFSGHQFPNYSSELNVNALLLGDSALYLCASRPPWGEVNYGYTFGSGTRLTVV.

J is TRBJ1-6 and V is TRBV30; D unclear. The V end lost 2 bases, the J end lost 7 bases, and 9 bases lay between the germline ends. This CDR3 has 13 amino acids. CDR1 GTSNPN and CDR2 SVGIG come from the germline V gene (reference sequence). CDR3 DNA sequence: TGTGCCTGGAGTTTGAGTCTCAATTCACCCCTCCACTTT. This translates into CAWSLSLNSPLHF.

The chain has TRBV6-2 or TRBV6-3 and TRBJ1-1; D gene uncertain. The CDR3 is made up of 14 amino acids. Germline V gene lookup returns CDR1 MNHEY and CDR2 SVGEGT. Trimming left V 6 bases short and J 2 bases short, with 13 bases between. The CDR3 coding sequence is TGTGCCAGCAGCGCACTCGCTAGAAACACTGAAGCTTTCTTT. Translation: CASSALARNTEAFF.

The chain links TRBV18 to TRBJ2-7; maybe TRBD1 (6 bases). V was cut by 2 bases and J by 2 bases, with 10 bases left in between. CDR3 size: 14 residues. CDR1 and CDR2 from the germline V gene are KGHSH and LQKENI. The CDR3 bases are TGTGCCAGCTCACCAGAGACAGGCGCCTACGAGCAGTACTTC. Amino acids: CASSPETGAYEQYF.

The V and J genes are TRBV3-1 (or the pseudogene TRBV3-2) and TRBJ2-1; D is possibly TRBD2 (6 bases). The V and J ends lost 0 bases and 7 bases respectively, with 19 bases between them. The length of the CDR3 is 17 residues. Germline values: CDR1 LGHDT, CDR2 YNNKEL (reference sequence). CDR3 nucleotide sequence: TGTGCCAGCAGCCAAGAAGTGCCGGGGGTGGGGTGGAATGAGCAGTTCTTC. The encoded protein is CASSQEVPGVGWNEQFF.

This rearrangement joins TRBV30 to TRBJ2-4; 7 bases are a match to TRBD2. The CDR3 contains 15 residues. CDR1 and CDR2 from the germline V gene are GTSNPN and SVGIG (reference sequence). V gave up 4 bases and J gave up 3 bases; unmatched junction bases: 9. The chain's CDR3 is CAWNTGSSGKNIQYF. DNA of the CDR3: TGTGCCTGGAATACCGGATCTAGCGGCAAAAACATTCAGTACTTC.

V usage is TRBV2 and J usage is TRBJ2-7, with 9 bases identical to TRBD1. The germline CDR1 and CDR2 sequences are SNHLY and FYNNEI. The CDR3 is 16 amino acids. J was trimmed by 5 bases and V by 6 bases; bases with no gene match: 14. CDR3 bases: TGTGCCAGCAGAGACCGAACCGGGACAGGGATCCACGAGCAGTACTTC. Translated: CASRDRTGTGIHEQYF.

J is TRBJ1-4 and V is TRBV15; D may be TRBD1 (5 bases). Deletions cut 9 bases from V and 4 bases from J, with 15 bases between. Germline CDR1 LNHNV, CDR2 YYDKDF (reference sequence). This CDR3 has 14 residues. In DNA form, the CDR3 reads TGTGCCACTCACCCAGACAGCAATAATGAAAAACTGTTTTTT. It yields the protein CATHPDSNNEKLFF.

The J gene is TRBJ1-1, the V gene TRBV4-1; D gene uncertain. Germline lookup yields CDR1 MGHRA and CDR2 YSYEKL. The CDR3 has 14 amino acids. The ends were cut back, 2 bases at V and 4 bases at J, with 11 bases in the middle. This chain's CDR3 is CASSQMWRGTEAFF. The CDR3 DNA follows: TGCGCCAGCAGCCAAATGTGGAGAGGCACTGAAGCTTTCTTT.

Details on this clone: Other DNA variants within this sample encode the same CDR3. The genes are TRBV7-9 and TRBJ1-2; the match to TRBD1 covers 8 bases. V dropped 1 base and J dropped 8; count of bases not matched to a gene: 3. The CDR3 is 13 residues long. The germline V gene has CDR1 SEHNR and CDR2 FQNEAQ (reference sequence). The CDR3 reads CASSLVGTGGYTF. The DNA of the CDR3 is TGTGCCAGCAGCTTAGTAGGGACAGGAGGCTACACCTTC.

The CDR3 nucleotides read TGTGCCTGGAGTGGAATCTCGGCAACTAATGAAAAACTGTTTTTT. This codes for CAWSGISATNEKLFF. The V call is TRBV30, the J call TRBJ1-4; D gene uncertain. Germline V CDR1 and CDR2: GTSNPN, SVGIG (reference sequence). The CDR3 sequence is 15 residues long. Between the trimmed V and J ends, which lost 1 base and 0 bases, there was a span of 9 bases.

The chain employs TRBV28 and TRBJ2-5, with TRBD2 identical over 14 bases. V was clipped by 5 bases and J by 2 bases; unmatched bases: 1. CDR1 and CDR2 from the germline V gene are MDHEN and SYDVKM. This CDR3 spans 15 amino acids. DNA of the CDR3: TGTGCCAGCAGTGGACTAGCGGGAGGTCAAGAGACCCAGTACTTC. Translated, it gives CASSGLAGGQETQYF.